This T cell receptor beta chain stems from a study of blood T cells in healthy people across ages (dated by TCRdb to the mid-2010s). Looking at the study overall: In model experiments, roughly one uniquely barcoded TCR beta cDNA molecule per two T cells was captured by template switching. The donors were divided into four age groups: young (average 16 years), middle-aged (about 39), aged (about 60) and long-lived (about 80). To avoid experimental bias, donors of different ages were distributed randomly across sequencing lanes. For two donors (one aged 18 to 29 and one aged 80 or older), the study analyzed two additional independent replicas of 1 million unique cDNA reads from the same blood draw. The study measured age-related changes in TCR beta repertoire diversity using deep sequencing normalized with unique cDNA molecular identifiers. The investigation overall reported the following: The percentage of naive T cells measured by flow cytometry correlated strongly with observed TCR beta diversity. The CMV infection status of donors was not known, potentially confounding age-related changes in expanded clonotypes. Compared with the aged group, the long-lived group had more naive CD4+ T cells, fewer expanded clones and increased TCR diversity, a pattern suggesting age selection. As age increased, observed TCR beta diversity per million T cells dropped in a roughly linear way, and a significant reduction was already evident by age 40. Estimates of total diversity from one million sequenced T cells were regarded as lower bounds and underestimates. Since profiling was done on bulk unsorted PBMCs, naive and antigen-experienced compartments could not be conclusively compared.

The library relied on 5' RACE. Sequencing took place on an Illumina HiSeq 2500. The second PCR ran for about 6 to 12 cycles and used a J-beta primer mix along with a sample-barcoded 5' primer. Each TCR beta cDNA molecule received a unique molecular identifier from a template-switch 5' adaptor carrying 12 random nucleotides. Each sample yielded at least 2.5 million CDR3-containing paired-end reads. First-strand cDNA synthesis was performed from all RNA using the Mint cDNA synthesis kit, with priming by a TRBC-specific oligonucleotide. All cDNA was treated with uracil-DNA glycosylase and then went through a first 18-cycle PCR with the universal primers M1SS and BC2_uni_R. For the original study's pipeline: Normalization of each sample was performed by random selection of 1 million high-quality reads, each carrying a distinct molecular identifier. Reads with shared molecular identifiers were discarded instead of being binned into consensus sequences. MiTCR, run with a Q25 quality threshold and the strictest error-elimination algorithm, handled CDR3 identification, clonotype clustering and error correction. Lower-bound total TCR beta diversity was estimated with a nonparametric unseen species model using Euler transformation. TCRdb's own reprocessing of the public reads used fastp at Q25 and MiXCR and kept productive beta chains. All rows with the same CDR3 protein become a single entry with the most common DNA and genes. Here the V and J calls rest on TCRdb's processing, not on the authors' analysis. Here the sample has about 1.4 million distinct CDR3 sequences; roughly 64% occur a single time. 6.5% to 8.5% of the sample comes from the top ten.

A word on this clonotype: Its antigen has not been determined. No base quality information exists; no much larger clone differs at one position.

CDR1 and CDR2 (SGHTA, FQGNSA) derive from the germline V gene. The CDR3 runs 14 amino acids, cysteine and phenylalanine included. The CDR3 DNA has 42 bases and is translated from base 1. V is pared back by 3 bases and J by 3 bases, with 9 bases lying between the germline termini. Systemically healthy Caucasian individuals from Russia, 35 to 50 in total and aged about 6 to 100 years, were included as donors. Each donor gave approximately 9.3 milliliters of peripheral blood, collected into EDTA-treated Vacutainer tubes. PBMCs were isolated by Ficoll-Paque density-gradient centrifugation, with at least 7 million obtained per sample. Trizol reagent was used to extract total RNA from PBMCs, with at least 5.5 micrograms per sample. For every donor, flow cytometry on a PBMC aliquot measured the percentage of naive CD45RAhigh/CD27high T cells.

This TCR was sampled from a man aged 18 to 29 in good health. This sequence uses TRBV7-2 and TRBJ1-5; a weak D assignment points to TRBD1 (5 bases agree). The sample taken for sequencing was blood. The base sequence is TGTGCCAGCAGCTTCCGACAGCTCAATCAGCCCCAGCATTTT. It codes for CASSFRQLNQPQHF. Outside the CDR3, residues come from the reference TRBV7-2 and TRBJ1-5 proteins, so the full variable domain is: GAGVSQSPSNKVTEKGKDVELRCDPISGHTALYWYRQSLGQGLEFLIYFQGNSAPDKSGLPSDRFSAERTGGSVSTLTIQRTQQEDSAVYLCASSFRQLNQPQHFGDGTRLSIL.